A selection of T cell receptor beta chains follows, all from one sample in a study of blood T cell repertoires in COVID-19. Repertoires were generated with immunoSEQ multiplex PCR, while TCRdb's copy carries only in-frame clones and drops some. The sample has roughly 150,000 clones, approximately 77% seen once. The specimen was PBMCs or T cells enriched from blood (not recorded which). These receptor sequences come from a man in his 60s who had recovered from COVID-19. CDR3s include the opening cysteine and the closing phenylalanine or tryptophan. A D gene is named only where the DNA matches it firmly. Clone size is stated in some rows and not others, as once, few, many or a class when expanded.

>-|TRBV28|-|TRBJ2-2
TGTGCCAGCAACGGACAAACTACCGGGGAGCTGTTTTTT
CASNGQTTGELFF
>-|TRBV7-3|-|TRBJ1-3
TGTGCCAGCAGCCGAGACACCGCCTCTGGAAACACCATATATTTT
CASSRDTASGNTIYF
>TRBD2|TRBV19|-|TRBJ2-2
TGTGCCAGTAGTTTAGGACTAGCACGAATCGGGGAGCTGTTTTTT
CASSLGLARIGELFF
>-|TRBV5-1|-|TRBJ1-1
TGCGCCAGCAGCTTGGCGGGGTTTCTACAACTGAACACTGAAGCTTTCTTT
CASSLAGFLQLNTEAFF
>-|TRBV23-1|-|TRBJ2-2
TGCGCCAGCAGTCAATCTTGCAGGGACACCGGGGAGCTGTTTTTT
CASSQSCRDTGELFF
>-|TRBV28|-|TRBJ1-4
TGTGCCAGCAGTCCTCCCCGGGGTGCAACTAATGAAAAACTGTTTTTT
CASSPPRGATNEKLFF
>TRBD2|TRBV5-4|once|TRBJ2-3
TGTGCCAGCAGCCACGGGACTAGCGCAGCAGATACGCAGTATTTT
CASSHGTSAADTQYF
>-|TRBV7-3|-|TRBJ2-5
TGTGCCAGCAGCCAAAGACTGGGAGTGGCCCAGTACTTC
CASSQRLGVAQYF
>-|TRBV29-1|once|TRBJ2-5
TGCAGCGTTGCTAGCTCCCAAGAGACCCAGTACTTC
CSVASSQETQYF
>TRBD1|TRBV7-3|-|TRBJ2-1
TGTGCCAGCAGCCTGGGACAGGGTTCTGAGAATGAGCAGTTCTTC
CASSLGQGSENEQFF
>-|TRBV30|-|TRBJ1-2
TGTGCCTGGAGTCCCGACGGGACTGACTATGGCTACACCTTC
CAWSPDGTDYGYTF
>-|TRBV20-1|-|TRBJ1-4
TGCAGTGCTAGCACACCAGAAAAACTGTTTTTT
CSASTPEKLFF
>TRBD1|TRBV7-2|-|TRBJ1-1
TGTGCCAGCACCCTGGGACAGGGGAACACTGAAGCTTTCTTT
CASTLGQGNTEAFF
>TRBD1|TRBV7-9|-|TRBJ2-2
TGTGCCAGCACCCTCGAGGGGACAGACTCCGGGGAGCTGTTTTTT
CASTLEGTDSGELFF
>TRBD2|TRBV19|-|TRBJ2-3
TGTGCCAGTAGTATGTTCCTAGCGGGGATAACAGATACGCGGTATTTT
CASSMFLAGITDTRYF
>-|TRBV27|-|TRBJ2-2
TGTGCCAGCGGTCCCAAAGGAGTCATCGGGGAGCTGTTTTTT
CASGPKGVIGELFF
>-|TRBV14|-|TRBJ2-1
TGTGCCAGCAGCCAAGACTCGACAGTCTACAATGAGCAGTTCTTC
CASSQDSTVYNEQFF
>-|TRBV2|-|TRBJ1-1
TGTGCCAGCAGTGAAAACAGCGGAGAAGCTTTCTTT
CASSENSGEAFF
>-|TRBV30|-|TRBJ2-3
TGTGCCTGGAGTGTGCGTTCCCACACAGATACGCAGTATTTT
CAWSVRSHTDTQYF
>TRBD2|TRBV15|-|TRBJ2-1
TGTGCCACCAGCAGGGAGGCGGGACTAGCGGGGAATGAGCAGTTCTTC
CATSREAGLAGNEQFF
>-|TRBV5-5|few|TRBJ2-1
TGTGCCAGCAGCTTGGACGACGCCGTTAGGGGTGAGCAGTTCTTC
CASSLDDAVRGEQFF
>-|TRBV7-9|-|TRBJ1-4
TGTGCCAGCAGCTTCTATGAAAAACTGTTTTTT
CASSFYEKLFF
>-|TRBV28|-|TRBJ1-6
TGTGCCAGCACCCAAAGTGGCAGAAGTAATTCACCCCTCCACTTT
CASTQSGRSNSPLHF
>TRBD2|TRBV2|-|TRBJ2-7
TGTGCCAGCAGTGAGATTAGCGGGGGTAAGCAGTACTTC
CASSEISGGKQYF
>-|TRBV6-6|-|TRBJ1-5
TGTGCCAGCAGATTTGACACCCGCAATCAGCCCCAGCATTTT
CASRFDTRNQPQHF
>-|TRBV7-8|-|TRBJ2-5
TGTGCCAGCAGCCGCGACATCCTGGAGACCCAGTACTTC
CASSRDILETQYF
>-|TRBV6-5|-|TRBJ2-7
TGTGCCAGCAGTTTGTTCCCAAACACCTACGAGCAGTACTTC
CASSLFPNTYEQYF
>TRBD1|TRBV30|-|TRBJ1-4
TGTGCCTGGAGTCGGGACAGGGATAATGAAAAACTGTTTTTT
CAWSRDRDNEKLFF
>TRBD1|TRBV5-6|-|TRBJ1-2
TGTGCCAGCAGCGAGGACAGGGGGAACTATGGCTACACCTTC
CASSEDRGNYGYTF
>-|TRBV21-1|-|TRBJ1-1
TGTGCCAGCAGCAAAGTTGAAGGGACAGGATTCTTGGCTTTCTTT
CASSKVEGTGFLAFF
>-|TRBV28|-|TRBJ1-2
TGTGCCAGCAGTGGTATGACAGGCAACTATGGCTACACCTTC
CASSGMTGNYGYTF
>TRBD1|TRBV19|-|TRBJ1-5
TGTGCCAGTAGTGTTTCTAGAACAGGGGGTCAGCCCCAGCATTTT
CASSVSRTGGQPQHF